The 19 T cell receptor beta chains presented below share a single source sample, sequenced in a study of blood T cell repertoires in COVID-19. Using immunoSEQ multiplex PCR, the repertoire was profiled, and TCRdb retains in-frame clones only, with some absent. This table holds about 240,000 clones, roughly 90% found once. Sequenced material: peripheral blood. The source is a man in his sixties who had recovered from COVID-19.

V and J are TRBV25-1 and TRBJ1-4; no reliable D call. Germline values: CDR1 MGHDK, CDR2 SYGVNS. The CDR3 totals 16 residues. The V and J ends lost 1 base and 5 bases respectively, with 14 bases between them. In nucleotides, the CDR3 is TGTGCCAGCAGTGAATCGATGAGGGTTCCCAATGAAAAACTGTTTTTT. This sequence encodes CASSESMRVPNEKLFF. Based on the CDR3 plus reference TRBV25-1 and TRBJ1-4, the full variable domain is EADIYQTPRYLVIGTGKKITLECSQTMGHDKMYWYQQDPGMELHLIHYSYGVNSTEKGDLSSESTVSRIRTEHFPLTLESARPSHTSQYLCASSESMRVPNEKLFFGSGTQLSVL.

The V gene is TRBV7-2, the J gene TRBJ1-2; D is ambiguous. The CDR3 consists of 13 residues. With 5 bases removed from V and 6 bases from J, the gap between germline ends came to 13 bases. In germline, CDR1 is SGHTA, CDR2 FQGNSA. CDR3: CASSPPPGNGYTF. The CDR3 DNA sequence: TGTGCCAGCAGCCCCCCCCCGGGGAATGGCTACACCTTC.

The chain combines TRBV3-1 (or the pseudogene TRBV3-2) with TRBJ2-3, with D maybe TRBD2 (7 bases). V was clipped by 0 bases and J by 3 bases, with 16 bases between them. There are 17 residues in the CDR3. The germline gives CDR1 LGHDT, CDR2 YNNKEL (reference sequence). Here the CDR3 DNA reads TGTGCCAGCAGCCAAGATAGGCGGGGGCCTTTGACAGATACGCAGTATTTT. This sequence encodes CASSQDRRGPLTDTQYF.

The V call is TRBV5-1, the J call TRBJ2-1; 9 bases map to TRBD1. CDR1 is SGHRS, CDR2 YFSETQ, per germline. With V trimmed by 1 base and J by 6 bases, 8 bases remained unmatched. This CDR3 is built from 16 residues. The CDR3 sequence: CASSLSGGQGINEQFF. The CDR3 DNA reads as TGCGCCAGCAGCTTGTCGGGAGGACAGGGGATCAATGAGCAGTTCTTC.

The rearrangement links TRBV28 to TRBJ1-2, with 7 bases that match TRBD1. The length of the CDR3 is 15 residues. V was clipped by 1 base and J by 7 bases; unmatched bases: 9. Looked up from germline, CDR1 is MDHEN and CDR2 is SYDVKM. CDR3 protein: CASSLFRLAGGGYTF. In nucleotides, the CDR3 is TGTGCCAGCAGTTTATTCAGATTGGCAGGGGGTGGCTACACCTTC.

The table lists this clone with a few counts. The V call is TRBV6-4, the J call TRBJ2-3, with D maybe TRBD2 (5 bases). Trimming removed 5 bases at V and 6 bases at J, with 18 bases between. Germline loops: CDR1 MRHNA, CDR2 SNTAGT. The CDR3 extends over 15 amino acids. The CDR3 nucleotides are TGTGCCAGCAGTCCGGGCGGAGCGGTGTGGGATACGCAGTATTTT. Its protein is CASSPGGAVWDTQYF.

This clone was seen a single time. V is TRBV29-1 and J is TRBJ2-7, with D perhaps matching TRBD1 (5 bases). Deletions cut 7 bases from V and 0 bases from J, with 16 bases between. This CDR3 region has 14 residues. Germline CDR1 reads SQVTM; CDR2 reads ANQGSEA. The DNA for the CDR3 is TGCAGCGCCTCGGGTTTGGACAACTCCTACGAGCAGTACTTC. It yields the protein CSASGLDNSYEQYF.

This chain connects TRBV2 to TRBJ1-2; 8 bases are a match to TRBD1. The ends lost 3 bases at V and 4 bases at J; junction bases unmatched: 4. From germline, CDR1 is SNHLY and CDR2 FYNNEI. The CDR3 sequence is 14 residues long. The CDR3 DNA reads as TGTGCCAGCAGTGATCAGGGGGCCCGCTATGGCTACACCTTC. It translates to CASSDQGARYGYTF.

The V call is TRBV7-6, the J call TRBJ2-2, with 9 bases matching TRBD1. Germline V gives CDR1 SGHVS, CDR2 FNYEAQ. J gave up 3 bases and V 5 bases, and 7 bases lay outside the gene matches. The CDR3 is made up of 16 amino acids. CDR3: CASSPQDRGYTGELFF. DNA of the CDR3: TGTGCCAGCAGCCCCCAAGACAGGGGGTACACCGGGGAGCTGTTTTTT. The variable domain in full, with the rest retrieved from reference TRBV7-6 and TRBJ2-2, is GAGVSQSPRYKVTKRGQDVALRCDPISGHVSLYWYRQALGQGPEFLTYFNYEAQQDKSGLPNDRFSAERPEGSISTLTIQRTEQRDSAMYRCASSPQDRGYTGELFFGEGSRLTVL.

The chain has TRBV5-1 and TRBJ1-2; D perhaps matches TRBD1 (5 bases). The V end was cut by 2 bases, the J end by 6 bases, with 17 bases between. This CDR3 has 15 residues. Germline CDR1 SGHRS, CDR2 YFSETQ. The DNA of the CDR3 is TGCGCCAGCAGCTTACGGGACTCCGCGTTGAATGGCTACACCTTC. The encoded protein is CASSLRDSALNGYTF.

This clone is a singleton in its sample. The CDR3 loop reads CASSSQGNQPQHF. The CDR3, as DNA: TGTGCCAGCAGCTCCCAGGGCAATCAGCCCCAGCATTTT. The chain joins TRBV7-8 to TRBJ1-5; D gene unclear. Germline CDR1 and CDR2: SGHVS and FQNEAQ. V was clipped by 4 bases and J by 2 bases, with 6 bases between them. The CDR3 has 13 residues.

The chain employs TRBV27 and TRBJ1-2, with TRBD1 matching over 7 bases. The germline CDR1 and CDR2 sequences are MNHEY and SMNVEV (reference sequence). The CDR3 consists of 15 residues. J lost 7 bases, V lost 5 bases, and 13 bases had no gene match. CDR3 residues: CASSTRQGITFGYTF. CDR3 in DNA: TGTGCCAGCAGTACGCGACAGGGAATTACGTTTGGCTACACCTTC.

The chain uses TRBV24-1 and TRBJ2-3, with 7 bases lining up with TRBD1. This CDR3 region has 14 residues. Germline trimming cut 5 bases from V and 1 base from J; bases unmatched to any gene: 2. Germline lookup yields CDR1 KGHDR and CDR2 SFDVKD. The CDR3 sequence is CATSGTGRTDTQYF. In nucleotides, the CDR3 is TGTGCCACCAGTGGGACAGGCCGCACAGATACGCAGTATTTT.

This chain links TRBV24-1 with TRBJ1-2; TRBD1 matches 7 bases. Per the germline V gene, CDR1 is KGHDR and CDR2 is SFDVKD. J gave up 7 bases and V 4 bases, and 8 bases lay outside the gene matches. The CDR3 totals 14 residues. The chain's CDR3 is CATSDADRVFGYTF. In DNA form, the CDR3 reads TGTGCCACCAGTGACGCAGACAGGGTCTTTGGCTACACCTTC.

V is TRBV5-6 and J is TRBJ2-7; D gene unclear. V lost 0 bases, J lost 2 bases, and 9 bases lay in between. The CDR3 covers 14 residues. Germline loops: CDR1 SGHDT, CDR2 YYEEEE. The DNA for the CDR3 is TGTGCCAGCAGCTTGGTCAGTTACCCCTACGAGCAGTACTTC. Its protein product is CASSLVSYPYEQYF.

A single count supports this clone. The rearrangement joins TRBV19 to TRBJ2-2; D uncertain. The length of the CDR3 is 14 residues. Trimming shortened V by 1 base and J by 3 bases, and 6 bases separated the two germline ends. Germline CDR1 and CDR2: LNHDA and SQIVND (reference sequence). This chain's CDR3 is CASSIVQDTGELFF. The CDR3 DNA is TGTGCCAGTAGTATAGTTCAGGACACCGGGGAGCTGTTTTTT.

The chain links TRBV25-1 to TRBJ2-1; 7 bases are shared with TRBD1. Trimming took 5 bases from V and 6 from J; bases not matched to a gene: 16. The V gene's germline CDR1 is MGHDK and CDR2 SYGVNS. The CDR3 covers 17 residues. Written as DNA, the CDR3 is TGTGCCAGCAGTACCCCTTTGACAGGGAGAAGTTCCAATGAGCAGTTCTTC. Protein product: CASSTPLTGRSSNEQFF.

The chain recombines TRBV3-1 (or the pseudogene TRBV3-2) with TRBJ1-2; TRBD1 aligns across 9 bases. The V gene's germline CDR1 is LGHDT and CDR2 YNNKEL (reference sequence). CDR3 length equals 15 residues. Germline trimming cut 3 bases from V and 8 bases from J; bases unmatched to any gene: 10. CDR3 loop: CASSHHQQGAGGYTF. As DNA, the CDR3 is TGTGCCAGCAGCCATCATCAACAGGGGGCTGGAGGCTACACCTTC.

This chain's CDR3 is CASSMSSAGGPGGELFF. The CDR3 coding sequence is TGTGCCAGTAGTATGTCGTCGGCGGGGGGGCCCGGCGGGGAGCTGTTTTTT. The chain is built from TRBV19 and TRBJ2-2, with 9 bases lining up with TRBD2. The CDR3 covers 17 residues. CDR1 and CDR2 from the germline V gene are LNHDA and SQIVND (reference sequence). The V segment lost 3 bases and the J segment 7 bases; nucleotides outside the gene matches: 12.